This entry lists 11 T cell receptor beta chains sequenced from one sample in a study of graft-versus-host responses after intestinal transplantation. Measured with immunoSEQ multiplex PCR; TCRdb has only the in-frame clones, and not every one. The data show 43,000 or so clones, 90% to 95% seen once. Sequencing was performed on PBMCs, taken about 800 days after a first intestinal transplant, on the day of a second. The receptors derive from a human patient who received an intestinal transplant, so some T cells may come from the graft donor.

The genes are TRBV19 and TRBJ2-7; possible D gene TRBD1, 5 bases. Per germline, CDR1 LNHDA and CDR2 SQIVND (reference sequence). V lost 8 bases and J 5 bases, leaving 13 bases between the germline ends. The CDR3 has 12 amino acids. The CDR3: CASGPTGDEQYF. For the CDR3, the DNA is TGTGCCAGTGGCCCCACAGGTGACGAGCAGTACTTC. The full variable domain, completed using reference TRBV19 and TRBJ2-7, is DGGITQSPKYLFRKEGQNVTLSCEQNLNHDAMYWYRQDPGQGLRLIYYSQIVNDFQKGDIAEGYSVSREKKESFPLTVTSAQKNPTAFYLCASGPTGDEQYFGPGTRLTVT.

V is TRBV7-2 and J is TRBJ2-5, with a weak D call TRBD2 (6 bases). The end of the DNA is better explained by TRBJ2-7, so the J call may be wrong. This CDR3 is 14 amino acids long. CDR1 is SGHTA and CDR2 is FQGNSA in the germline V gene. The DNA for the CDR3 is TGTGCCAGCAGCTTAGCGGGACTCTCCCCCGAGCAGTACTTC. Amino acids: CASSLAGLSPEQYF.

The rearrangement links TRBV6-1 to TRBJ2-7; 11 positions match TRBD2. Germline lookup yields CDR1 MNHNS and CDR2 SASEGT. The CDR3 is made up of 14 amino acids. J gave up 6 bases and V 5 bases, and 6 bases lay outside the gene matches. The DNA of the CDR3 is TGTGCCAGCAGTTCCCTAGCGGGAGGACCCGAGCAGTACTTC. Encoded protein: CASSSLAGGPEQYF.

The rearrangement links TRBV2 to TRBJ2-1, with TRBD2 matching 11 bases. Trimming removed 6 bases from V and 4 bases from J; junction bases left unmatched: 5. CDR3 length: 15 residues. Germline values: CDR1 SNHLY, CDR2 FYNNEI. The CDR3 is CASRPTSGGYNEQFF. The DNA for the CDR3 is TGTGCCAGCAGACCTACTAGCGGGGGATACAATGAGCAGTTCTTC.

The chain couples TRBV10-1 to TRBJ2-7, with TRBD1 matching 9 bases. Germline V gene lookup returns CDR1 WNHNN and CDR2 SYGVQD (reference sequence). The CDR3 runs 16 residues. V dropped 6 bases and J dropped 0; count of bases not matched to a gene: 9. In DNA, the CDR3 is TGCGCCAGCAGCGGACCCGGGACAGGGAGCTCCTACGAGCAGTACTTC. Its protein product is CASSGPGTGSSYEQYF.

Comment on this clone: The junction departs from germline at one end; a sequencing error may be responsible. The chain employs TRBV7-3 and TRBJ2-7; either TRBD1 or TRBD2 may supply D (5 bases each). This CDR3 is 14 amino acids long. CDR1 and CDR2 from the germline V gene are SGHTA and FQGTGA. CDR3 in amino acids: CANSLAGTRNEQYF. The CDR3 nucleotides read TGTGCCAACAGCTTAGCCGGGACGAGGAACGAGCAGTACTTC. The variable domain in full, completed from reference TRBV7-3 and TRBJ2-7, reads GAGVSQTPSNKVTEKGKYVELRCDPISGHTALYWYRQSLGQGPEFLIYFQGTGAADDSGLPNDRFFAVRPEGSVSTLKIQRTERGDSAVYLCANSLAGTRNEQYFGPGTRLTVT.

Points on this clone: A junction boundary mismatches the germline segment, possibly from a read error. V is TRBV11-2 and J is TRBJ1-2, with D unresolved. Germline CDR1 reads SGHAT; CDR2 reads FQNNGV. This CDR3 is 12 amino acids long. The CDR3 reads CASSLDLLRVVF. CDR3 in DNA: TGTGCCAGCAGCTTAGATCTCCTGCGGGTAGTCTTC.

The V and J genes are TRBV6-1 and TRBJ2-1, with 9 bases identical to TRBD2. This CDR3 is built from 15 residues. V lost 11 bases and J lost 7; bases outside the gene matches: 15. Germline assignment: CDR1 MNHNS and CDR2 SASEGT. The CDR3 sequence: CAARSGSSVGNEQFF. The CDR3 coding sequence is TGTGCCGCCCGTAGCGGGAGTTCGGTGGGAAATGAGCAGTTCTTC.

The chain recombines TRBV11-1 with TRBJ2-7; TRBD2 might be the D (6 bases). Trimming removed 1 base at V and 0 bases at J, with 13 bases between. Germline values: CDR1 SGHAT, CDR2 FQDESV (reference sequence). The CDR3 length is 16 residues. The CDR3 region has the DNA TGTGCCAGCAGCTTAGATGGGGGGTCACGCTCCTACGAGCAGTACTTC. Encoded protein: CASSLDGGSRSYEQYF.

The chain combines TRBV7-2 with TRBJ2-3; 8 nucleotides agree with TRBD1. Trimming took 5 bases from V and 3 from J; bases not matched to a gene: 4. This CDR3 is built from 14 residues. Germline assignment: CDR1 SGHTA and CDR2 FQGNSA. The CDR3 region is CASSLDRATDTQYF. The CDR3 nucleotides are TGTGCCAGCAGCCTGGACAGGGCGACAGATACGCAGTATTTT.

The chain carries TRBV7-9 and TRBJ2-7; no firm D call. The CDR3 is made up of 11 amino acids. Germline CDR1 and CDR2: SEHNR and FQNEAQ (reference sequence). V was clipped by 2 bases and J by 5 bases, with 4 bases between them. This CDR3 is CASSLSDEQYF. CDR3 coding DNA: TGTGCCAGCAGCTTAAGTGACGAGCAGTACTTC.